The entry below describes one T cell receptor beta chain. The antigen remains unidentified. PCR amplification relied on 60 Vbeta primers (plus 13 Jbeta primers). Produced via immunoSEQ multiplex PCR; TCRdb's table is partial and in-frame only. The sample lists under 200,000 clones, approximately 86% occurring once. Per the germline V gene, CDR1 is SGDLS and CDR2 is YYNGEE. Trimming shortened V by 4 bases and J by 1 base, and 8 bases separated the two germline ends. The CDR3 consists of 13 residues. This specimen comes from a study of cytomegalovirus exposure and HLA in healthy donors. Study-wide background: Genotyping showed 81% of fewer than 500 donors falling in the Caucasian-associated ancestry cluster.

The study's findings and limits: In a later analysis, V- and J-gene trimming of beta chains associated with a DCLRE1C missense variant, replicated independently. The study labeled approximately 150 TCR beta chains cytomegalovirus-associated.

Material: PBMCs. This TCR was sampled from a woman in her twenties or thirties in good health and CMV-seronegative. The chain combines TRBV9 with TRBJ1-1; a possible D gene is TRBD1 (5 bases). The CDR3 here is CASSHTGNTEAFF. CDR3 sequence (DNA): TGTGCCAGCAGCCATACAGGGAACACTGAAGCTTTCTTT.